One sample yielded the 32 T cell receptor beta chains listed below, sequenced in a study of CD8 T cells in Susac syndrome. Reverse transcription of roughly 0.45 to 1 ug RNA was performed with random hexamers. In TCRdb, the immunoSEQ multiplex PCR reads were re-called with MiXCR into one record per CDR3 protein. The repertoire holds 150,000 or so distinct CDR3 sequences, with around 94% as singletons. The material sequenced was CD4+ T cells from PBMCs. The receptors come from a human donor in good health.

This clonotype was counted once. V gene TRBV29-1 combines with J gene TRBJ2-5; D perhaps matches TRBD2 (5 bases). Per the germline V gene, CDR1 is SQVTM and CDR2 is ANQGSEA. V was pared by 4 bases and J by 1 base, with 7 bases between. The CDR3 has 12 residues. The CDR3 nucleotides read TGCAGCGTTGGAGCGGCCCAAGAGACCCAGTACTTC. Protein sequence: CSVGAAQETQYF. The full variable domain, with the rest looked up from reference TRBV29-1 and TRBJ2-5, is SAVISQKPSRDICQRGTSLTIQCQVDSQVTMMFWYRQQPGQSLTLIATANQGSEATYESGFVIDKFPISRPNLTFSTLTVSNMSPEDSSIYLCSVGAAQETQYFGPGTRLLVL.

The chain has TRBV27 and TRBJ1-1; D is perhaps TRBD1 (5 bases). Germline V gene sequence: CDR1 MNHEY, CDR2 SMNVEV (reference sequence). V was cut by 6 bases and J by 4 bases, with 12 bases left in between. The CDR3 contains 13 residues. CDR3 DNA: TGTGCCAGCAGCATAAGTAGGGGCACTGAAGCTTTCTTT. It encodes CASSISRGTEAFF.

This chain connects TRBV6-2 or TRBV6-3 to TRBJ2-1; D is possibly TRBD2 (5 bases). The CDR3 runs 14 residues. Germline V CDR1 and CDR2: MNHEY, SVGEGT. V was cut by 6 bases and J by 9 bases, with 18 bases left in between. CDR3 in amino acids: CASRQTRTSSEQFF. Written as DNA, the CDR3 is TGTGCCAGCAGACAAACACGCACTAGTAGTGAGCAGTTCTTC.

In nucleotides, the CDR3 is TGCAGCGTTTGGTCGAGCGGGGGGGGCCCTCTCCGCACAGATACGCAGTATTTT. Protein product: CSVWSSGGGPLRTDTQYF. This chain links TRBV29-1 with TRBJ2-3, with 10 positions matching TRBD2. This CDR3 contains 18 residues. Germline CDR1 and CDR2: SQVTM and ANQGSEA. Trimming at V came to 5 bases and at J to 1 base, leaving 15 bases not matched to a gene.

The chain joins TRBV3-1 to TRBJ1-1; D is unclear. This CDR3 is 13 amino acids long. The V and J ends lost 7 bases and 1 base respectively, with 10 bases between them. Germline lookup yields CDR1 LGHDT and CDR2 YNNKEL (reference sequence). CDR3 residues: CASTELWNTEAFF. The DNA of the CDR3 is TGTGCCAGCACTGAATTATGGAACACTGAAGCTTTCTTT.

V usage is TRBV6-5 and J usage is TRBJ1-5; a possible D gene is TRBD1 (5 bases). The CDR3 runs 13 residues. Trimming left V 6 bases short and J 7 bases short, with 13 bases between. The germline V gene has CDR1 MNHEY and CDR2 SVGAGI. The CDR3 nucleotides are TGTGCCAGCAGCCTAACTCAGGGACAGCCCCAGCATTTT. This sequence encodes CASSLTQGQPQHF.

This chain joins TRBV5-1 and TRBJ2-1, with TRBD2 matching 7 bases. The V segment lost 4 bases and the J segment 8 bases; nucleotides outside the gene matches: 12. Germline V gene sequence: CDR1 SGHRS, CDR2 YFSETQ. This CDR3 is 15 amino acids long. This chain's CDR3 is CASSRLGGGVDEQFF. CDR3 in DNA: TGCGCCAGCAGCCGGTTAGGCGGGGGAGTAGATGAGCAGTTCTTC.

J is TRBJ2-3 and V is TRBV27; D possibly corresponds to TRBD1 (5 bases). Trimming shortened V by 6 bases and J by 4 bases, and 17 bases separated the two germline ends. Germline lookup yields CDR1 MNHEY and CDR2 SMNVEV (reference sequence). The CDR3 contains 15 residues. For the CDR3, the DNA is TGTGCCAGCAGCCCCGCAGGGAAGATTGCAGATACGCAGTATTTT. It is translated as CASSPAGKIADTQYF.

This clonotype appeared once. V and J are TRBV5-1 and TRBJ2-1; 13 bases align to TRBD2. The germline CDR1 and CDR2 sequences are SGHRS and YFSETQ. After removal of 6 bases from V and 6 bases from J, the junction contained 15 bases not matched to a gene. The CDR3 runs to 18 residues. CDR3 nucleotide sequence: TGCGCCAGCACAAGGGGGACTAGCGGGGTGACTTCGGTCAATGAGCAGTTCTTC. This sequence encodes CASTRGTSGVTSVNEQFF.

The chain uses TRBV12-3 or TRBV12-4 and TRBJ1-6; D gene ambiguous. The CDR3 extends over 15 amino acids. V lost 7 bases and J lost 0, with 10 bases in between. CDR3 in DNA: TGTGCCAGCACCGAACACAGCTCCTATAATTCACCCCTCCACTTT. This encodes CASTEHSSYNSPLHF.

This chain connects TRBV7-9 to TRBJ2-7, with D hard to call. The V end was cut by 5 bases, the J end by 2 bases, with 13 bases between. Germline V gives CDR1 SEHNR, CDR2 FQNEAQ (reference sequence). This CDR3 is built from 14 residues. This CDR3 reads CASSPPEWTYEQYF. Written as DNA, the CDR3 is TGTGCCAGCAGCCCCCCAGAGTGGACCTACGAGCAGTACTTC. Filled out from reference TRBV7-9 and TRBJ2-7, the complete variable domain reads DTGVSQNPRHKITKRGQNVTFRCDPISEHNRLYWYRQTLGQGPEFLTYFQNEAQLEKSRLLSDRFSAERPKGSFSTLEIQRTEQGDSAMYLCASSPPEWTYEQYFGPGTRLTVT.

The gene calls are TRBV3-1 and TRBJ2-5; D call uncertain. CDR1 and CDR2 from the germline V gene are LGHDT and YNNKEL (reference sequence). CDR3 length: 13 residues. The V end lost 4 bases, the J end lost 5 bases, and 11 bases lay between the germline ends. This chain's CDR3 is CASSPLTGETQYF. The CDR3 region has the DNA TGTGCCAGCAGCCCTTTGACCGGGGAGACCCAGTACTTC.

This sequence joins TRBV24-1 and TRBJ2-5; the D gene is possibly TRBD1 (6 bases). Germline V gene lookup returns CDR1 KGHDR and CDR2 SFDVKD. CDR3 length equals 13 residues. Trimming removed 3 bases at V and 4 bases at J, with 8 bases between. As DNA, the CDR3 is TGTGCCACCAGTGATACAGGGACAGAGACCCAGTACTTC. Amino acid sequence: CATSDTGTETQYF.

This clonotype was counted a single time. The chain couples TRBV14 to TRBJ2-3; unclear D gene. This CDR3 region has 11 residues. Per germline, CDR1 SGHDN and CDR2 FVKESK. V was trimmed by 3 bases and J by 5 bases, leaving 3 bases between them. DNA for the CDR3: TGTGCCAGCAGCCATTTAGATACGCAGTATTTT. This encodes CASSHLDTQYF.

The chain employs TRBV4-3 and TRBJ1-6, with D possibly being TRBD1 (6 bases). The CDR3 has 15 residues. Germline V gene lookup returns CDR1 LGHNA and CDR2 YSLEER. V was cut by 2 bases and J by 8 bases, with 13 bases left in between. The CDR3: CASSQTGRDYSPLHF. In DNA, the CDR3 is TGCGCCAGCAGCCAAACAGGGAGGGATTATTCACCCCTCCACTTT.

This chain joins TRBV7-9 and TRBJ2-1; 7 nucleotides match TRBD1. V gave up 4 bases and J gave up 5 bases; unmatched junction bases: 5. Germline CDR1 is SEHNR and CDR2 is FQNEAQ (reference sequence). The CDR3 has 14 amino acids. DNA of the CDR3: TGTGCCAGCAGCTACGGACAGGCTAACAATGAGCAGTTCTTC. Translated, it gives CASSYGQANNEQFF.

This rearrangement joins TRBV29-1 to TRBJ1-4; D gene unclear. The V and J ends lost 7 bases and 4 bases respectively, with 7 bases between them. Germline V gene data show CDR1 as SQVTM and CDR2 as ANQGSEA. This CDR3 has 11 amino acids. This CDR3 reads CSASYNEKLFF. DNA of the CDR3: TGCAGCGCCTCCTATAATGAAAAACTGTTTTTT.

The rearrangement uses TRBV13 and TRBJ1-6, with 7 bases lining up with TRBD1. Germline V lookup: CDR1 PRHDT, CDR2 FYEKMQ (reference sequence). The ends lost 4 bases at V and 8 bases at J; junction bases unmatched: 5. The CDR3 contains 14 residues. The CDR3 DNA reads TGTGCCAGCAGCTCGGGACAGACTTATTCACCCCTCCACTTT. This translates into CASSSGQTYSPLHF.

The CDR3 nucleotides read TGCGCCAGCAGCTTCGAAGGGAACAATCAGCCCCAGCATTTT. Translation: CASSFEGNNQPQHF. The V call is TRBV5-1, the J call TRBJ1-5; no clear D gene. Germline CDR1 reads SGHRS; CDR2 reads YFSETQ. The CDR3 spans 14 residues. V was pared by 2 bases and J by 3 bases, with 9 bases between.

This clonotype appeared once. The chain links TRBV18 to TRBJ2-3; D uncertain. Trimming removed 3 bases from V and 1 base from J, with 8 bases in between. CDR3 size: 14 residues. CDR1 and CDR2 from the germline V gene are KGHSH and LQKENI. As DNA, the CDR3 is TGTGCCAGCTCACCCGCTACTCGCACAGATACGCAGTATTTT. Translation gives CASSPATRTDTQYF. Using reference TRBV18 and TRBJ2-3 for the parts outside the CDR3, the full variable domain is NAGVMQNPRHLVRRRGQEARLRCSPMKGHSHVYWYRQLPEEGLKFMVYLQKENIIDESGMPKERFSAEFPKEGPSILRIQQVVRGDSAAYFCASSPATRTDTQYFGPGTRLTVL.

The rearrangement uses TRBV27 and TRBJ1-2, with TRBD1 matching over 8 bases. V lost 6 bases to trimming and J lost 4 bases; unmatched junction nucleotides: 1. CDR1 and CDR2 from the germline V gene are MNHEY and SMNVEV (reference sequence). The CDR3 contains 12 residues. The CDR3 loop is CASRQGGYGYTF. CDR3 sequence (DNA): TGTGCCAGCAGACAGGGGGGCTATGGCTACACCTTC.

Only one count was recorded for this clonotype. The V gene is TRBV20-1, the J gene TRBJ2-5; 11 nucleotides line up with TRBD2. The V gene's germline CDR1 is DFQATT and CDR2 SNEGSKA (reference sequence). CDR3 length: 13 amino acids. The trim removed 5 bases at V and 3 bases at J, leaving 2 bases unmatched. The CDR3 here is CSALTSGEETQYF. As DNA, the CDR3 is TGCAGTGCTTTGACTAGCGGGGAAGAGACCCAGTACTTC.

The genes are TRBV7-9 and TRBJ2-3; D gene ambiguous. V was pared by 5 bases and J by 4 bases, with 7 bases between. This CDR3 spans 12 amino acids. Germline V gene lookup returns CDR1 SEHNR and CDR2 FQNEAQ (reference sequence). CDR3 in amino acids: CASSGTADTQYF. The CDR3 DNA follows: TGTGCCAGCAGCGGCACAGCAGATACGCAGTATTTT.

The V and J genes are TRBV29-1 and TRBJ1-4, with no clear D. This CDR3 has 13 amino acids. V was shortened by 4 bases and J by 8 bases, with 14 bases between the two germline ends. The germline gives CDR1 SQVTM, CDR2 ANQGSEA. This CDR3 is CSVATGSKEKLFF. CDR3 nucleotides: TGCAGCGTTGCAACGGGATCCAAAGAAAAACTGTTTTTT.

This chain connects TRBV28 to TRBJ2-3; D tentatively reads TRBD1 or TRBD2 (5 bases each). Per germline, CDR1 MDHEN and CDR2 SYDVKM. The CDR3 totals 15 residues. The V end lost 6 bases, the J end lost 2 bases, and 15 bases lay between the germline ends. The CDR3 DNA is TGTGCCAGCAGACCCCAGCGGACATACACAGATACGCAGTATTTT. Protein product: CASRPQRTYTDTQYF.

The rearrangement joins TRBV18 to TRBJ2-5; 7 bases are shared with TRBD1. The junction had 2 bases not matched to a gene; V was cut back by 5 bases and J by 2 bases. CDR3 length: 13 residues. Germline V gene data show CDR1 as KGHSH and CDR2 as LQKENI. The CDR3 loop is CASSTDRQETQYF. The CDR3 coding sequence is TGTGCCAGCTCAACGGACAGGCAAGAGACCCAGTACTTC.

This clonotype has a handful of counts. As DNA, the CDR3 is TGTGCCAGCAGTCAGGGGGCAGGCTACGAGCAGTACTTC. The encoded protein is CASSQGAGYEQYF. V gene TRBV28 combines with J gene TRBJ2-7; 8 bases align to TRBD1. CDR1 is MDHEN and CDR2 is SYDVKM in the germline V gene. The CDR3 length is 13 residues. V trimming: 5 bases; J trimming: 3 bases; junction bases outside the gene matches: 3.

The chain combines TRBV7-8 with TRBJ1-5; D gene uncertain. This CDR3 is built from 13 residues. Trimming removed 3 bases from V and 6 bases from J, with 9 bases in between. CDR1 is SGHVS and CDR2 is FQNEAQ in the germline V gene. The CDR3 sequence is CASSLGFSQPQHF. The CDR3 nucleotides are TGTGCCAGCAGCTTGGGTTTTAGTCAGCCCCAGCATTTT. Variable domain in full (rest from reference TRBV7-8 and TRBJ1-5): GAGVSQSPRYKVAKRGQDVALRCDPISGHVSLFWYQQALGQGPEFLTYFQNEAQLDKSGLPSDRFFAERPEGSVSTLKIQRTQQEDSAVYLCASSLGFSQPQHFGDGTRLSIL.

CDR3 coding DNA: TGCAGTGCTAGGCTCGGGCGGGGGGGCCCAGATACGCAGTATTTT. Protein: CSARLGRGGPDTQYF. The chain carries TRBV20-1 and TRBJ2-3, with TRBD2 matching 9 bases. The CDR3 totals 15 residues. CDR1 DFQATT and CDR2 SNEGSKA come from the germline V gene (reference sequence). The trim removed 3 bases at V and 4 bases at J, leaving 8 bases unmatched.

The rearrangement joins TRBV2 to TRBJ2-1; D call uncertain. V lost 1 base and J lost 8, with 6 bases in between. This CDR3 is built from 12 residues. Germline V CDR1 and CDR2: SNHLY, FYNNEI. The CDR3 DNA is TGTGCCAGCAGTGAAGGCTTCCATGAGCAGTTCTTC. Its protein product is CASSEGFHEQFF.

This clonotype was detected only once. The chain links TRBV7-2 to TRBJ2-3, with 10 bases fitting TRBD2. The junction had 3 bases not matched to a gene; V was cut back by 7 bases and J by 5 bases. Germline values: CDR1 SGHTA, CDR2 FQGNSA. This CDR3 contains 13 residues. The CDR3 is CASTLAGVDTQYF. The CDR3 DNA reads TGTGCCAGCACCCTAGCGGGGGTAGATACGCAGTATTTT.

The chain carries TRBV4-3 and TRBJ2-1, with TRBD1 as a possible D gene (6 bases). The ends were cut back, 3 bases at V and 3 bases at J, with 9 bases in the middle. The CDR3 is 14 residues long. Germline CDR1 and CDR2: LGHNA and YSLEER. CDR3 DNA: TGCGCCAGCAGCCATACAGGGATCTACAATGAGCAGTTCTTC. As protein: CASSHTGIYNEQFF.